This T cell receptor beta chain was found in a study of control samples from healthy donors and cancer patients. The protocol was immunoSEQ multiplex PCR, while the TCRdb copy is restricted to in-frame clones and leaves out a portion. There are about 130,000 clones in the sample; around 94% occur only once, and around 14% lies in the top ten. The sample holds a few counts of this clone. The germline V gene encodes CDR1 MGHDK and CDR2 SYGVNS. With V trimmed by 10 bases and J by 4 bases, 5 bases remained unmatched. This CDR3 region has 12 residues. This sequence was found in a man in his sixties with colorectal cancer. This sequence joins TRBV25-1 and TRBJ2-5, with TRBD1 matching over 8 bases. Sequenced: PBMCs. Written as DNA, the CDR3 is TGTGCCAACAGGACAGGGCTAGAGACCCAGTACTTC. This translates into CANRTGLETQYF.